Listed here are 21 T cell receptor beta chains from one sample, sequenced in a study of blood T cell repertoires in COVID-19. Produced via immunoSEQ multiplex PCR; TCRdb's table is partial and in-frame only. The sample holds about 190,000 clones; 84% are singletons and the top ten take 15% to 20%. Material for sequencing was peripheral blood. All receptors come from a human donor in a cohort sampled during active COVID-19.

V gene TRBV29-1 combines with J gene TRBJ1-3, with TRBD1 matching 7 bases. The CDR3 is made up of 13 amino acids. J gave up 8 bases and V 7 bases, and 11 bases lay outside the gene matches. Germline loops: CDR1 SQVTM, CDR2 ANQGSEA. CDR3 sequence: CSAVPDRLDTIYF. In DNA form, the CDR3 reads TGCAGCGCCGTTCCGGACAGGCTAGACACCATATATTTT. Combining the CDR3 with reference TRBV29-1 and TRBJ1-3 gives the whole variable domain SAVISQKPSRDICQRGTSLTIQCQVDSQVTMMFWYRQQPGQSLTLIATANQGSEATYESGFVIDKFPISRPNLTFSTLTVSNMSPEDSSIYLCSAVPDRLDTIYFGEGSWLTVV.

V usage is TRBV27 and J usage is TRBJ2-3; 7 bases align to TRBD2. V gave up 8 bases and J gave up 2 bases; unmatched junction bases: 10. Germline CDR1 reads MNHEY; CDR2 reads SMNVEV (reference sequence). The CDR3 loop spans 15 amino acids. The CDR3 spells CASRALGGSTDTQYF. As DNA, the CDR3 is TGTGCCAGCCGGGCACTGGGGGGGTCCACAGATACGCAGTATTTT.

The chain combines TRBV28 with TRBJ1-5, with TRBD1 identical over 8 bases. Trimming cost V 8 bases and J 9 bases; bases outside gene matches: 12. The V gene's germline CDR1 is MDHEN and CDR2 SYDVKM. This CDR3 region has 14 residues. CDR3 DNA: TGTGCCAGCCTAGACAGGGGCCCGTTGGGGCCCCAGCATTTT. Translation gives CASLDRGPLGPQHF.

V gene TRBV2 combines with J gene TRBJ2-6; 7 positions match TRBD1. The length of the CDR3 is 18 residues. Germline V gene sequence: CDR1 SNHLY, CDR2 FYNNEI. V trimming: 2 bases; J trimming: 0 bases; junction bases outside the gene matches: 7. The CDR3 nucleotides read TGTGCCAGCAGTGAATGGGGGACAGCAAGCTCTGGGGCCAACGTCCTGACTTTC. Translated, it gives CASSEWGTASSGANVLTF.

V usage is TRBV5-1 and J usage is TRBJ2-2, with D uncertain. Trimming cost V 0 bases and J 14 bases, with 14 bases left between them. The germline CDR1 and CDR2 sequences are SGHRS and YFSETQ. The CDR3 is 13 residues long. The CDR3 DNA sequence: TGCGCCAGCAGCTTGGCCGGTCCTCGTGAACTGTTTTTT. Amino acids: CASSLAGPRELFF.

This sequence joins TRBV6-5 and TRBJ2-7; D possibly corresponds to TRBD2 (5 bases). The V gene's germline CDR1 is MNHEY and CDR2 SVGAGI. This CDR3 is 14 amino acids long. V lost 5 bases to trimming and J lost 1 base, with 12 bases between them. The CDR3 DNA reads as TGTGCCAGCAGTCTCCTAGCCGCTTCCTACGAGCAGTACGTC. Its protein is CASSLLAASYEQYV.

The CDR3 reads CASSLGGGDETQYF. CDR3 DNA: TGCGCCAGCAGCTTGGGGGGAGGGGATGAGACCCAGTACTTC. This sequence joins TRBV5-1 and TRBJ2-5, with 7 positions matching TRBD2. The CDR3 loop spans 14 amino acids. Trimming cost V 0 bases and J 5 bases; bases outside gene matches: 4. Germline V lookup: CDR1 SGHRS, CDR2 YFSETQ.

This clone has just a few counts. CDR3 sequence: CASSTRGTVGYSEQYF. In nucleotides, the CDR3 is TGTGCCAGTAGTACTCGGGGGACAGTGGGTTACTCGGAGCAGTACTTC. This chain joins TRBV19 and TRBJ2-7, with D perhaps matching TRBD1 (7 bases). The CDR3 runs to 16 residues. Germline CDR1 reads LNHDA; CDR2 reads SQIVND (reference sequence). V was pared by 4 bases and J by 7 bases, with 23 bases between.

The chain has TRBV7-9 and TRBJ1-2; D is undetermined. V dropped 6 bases and J dropped 2 bases, with 10 bases sitting between them. The CDR3 contains 13 residues. Germline CDR1 is SEHNR and CDR2 is FQNEAQ (reference sequence). This chain's CDR3 is CASSFTENYGYTF. The CDR3 DNA is TGTGCCAGCAGTTTCACAGAAAACTATGGCTACACCTTC.

The genes are TRBV5-1 and TRBJ1-6, with 11 bases lining up with TRBD1. The CDR3 covers 17 residues. The V gene's germline CDR1 is SGHRS and CDR2 YFSETQ. J was trimmed by 10 bases and V by 0 bases; bases with no gene match: 9. CDR3 sequence: CASSLGSGGQGVSPLHF. CDR3 coding DNA: TGCGCCAGCAGCTTGGGTTCGGGGGGACAGGGGGTGTCACCCCTCCACTTT.

This chain links TRBV19 with TRBJ2-1; TRBD2 matches 8 bases. From germline, CDR1 is LNHDA and CDR2 SQIVND (reference sequence). Trimming at V came to 1 base and at J to 9 bases, leaving 5 bases not matched to a gene. CDR3 length: 14 amino acids. The CDR3 here is CASSIGTGGGEQFF. In nucleotides, the CDR3 is TGTGCCAGTAGTATAGGGACGGGAGGGGGTGAGCAGTTCTTC.

The V call is TRBV5-5, the J call TRBJ2-3; D remains ambiguous. V dropped 4 bases and J dropped 1 base, with 16 bases sitting between them. The CDR3 runs 16 residues. Germline assignment: CDR1 SGHKS and CDR2 YYEKEE (reference sequence). The DNA for the CDR3 is TGTGCCAGCAGCGGTCTTTTCAGTCGGGGCACAGATACGCAGTATTTT. This gives the protein CASSGLFSRGTDTQYF.

This clone appeared once. The chain combines TRBV4-1 with TRBJ2-3; D call uncertain. Germline loops: CDR1 MGHRA, CDR2 YSYEKL. V was shortened by 4 bases and J by 4 bases, with 15 bases between the two germline ends. The CDR3 has 15 residues. CDR3 region: CASSLAHAEADTQYF. In DNA form, the CDR3 reads TGCGCCAGCAGCCTGGCCCACGCCGAGGCAGATACGCAGTATTTT.

The V gene is TRBV28, the J gene TRBJ2-7, with 7 bases fitting TRBD2. Looked up from germline, CDR1 is MDHEN and CDR2 is SYDVKM. The CDR3 consists of 16 residues. V was clipped by 10 bases and J by 2 bases; unmatched bases: 17. In DNA form, the CDR3 reads TGTGCCACCACAGTGGCGTCGGGAGGACTAGCCTACGAGCAGTACTTC. Translating gives CATTVASGGLAYEQYF.

This CDR3 is CASSSPGLVNEQFF. The CDR3 DNA reads TGTGCCAGCAGCTCCCCGGGACTAGTAAATGAGCAGTTCTTC. The chain links TRBV7-2 to TRBJ2-1; TRBD2 aligns across 8 bases. Germline V gives CDR1 SGHTA, CDR2 FQGNSA. CDR3 size: 14 residues. J gave up 7 bases and V 4 bases, and 6 bases lay outside the gene matches.

This sequence joins TRBV3-1 (or the pseudogene TRBV3-2) and TRBJ2-1, with TRBD2 matching over 7 bases. The CDR3 runs to 16 residues. The V gene's germline CDR1 is LGHDT and CDR2 YNNKEL (reference sequence). The V gene end was trimmed by 0 bases and the J gene end by 3 bases; junction bases not matched to a gene: 5. CDR3 in DNA: TGTGCCAGCAGCCAAGACCCGGGACTACGCTACAATGAGCAGTTCTTC. Its translation: CASSQDPGLRYNEQFF.

Only one count was recorded for this clone. The rearrangement links TRBV30 to TRBJ2-3, with 8 bases matching TRBD1. CDR1 is GTSNPN, CDR2 SVGIG, per germline (reference sequence). The V gene end was trimmed by 6 bases and the J gene end by 2 bases; junction bases not matched to a gene: 4. This CDR3 is 13 amino acids long. The CDR3: CACGQGYTDTQYF. For the CDR3, the DNA is TGTGCCTGTGGACAGGGATACACAGATACGCAGTATTTT.

This clone was seen only once. This chain joins TRBV15 and TRBJ2-3; TRBD2 matches at 7 bases. Per germline, CDR1 LNHNV and CDR2 YYDKDF (reference sequence). The CDR3 runs 18 residues. V gave up 0 bases and J gave up 3 bases; unmatched junction bases: 12. The CDR3 sequence is CATSRDFGAGAPTDTQYF. CDR3 DNA sequence: TGTGCCACCAGCAGAGATTTTGGCGCGGGAGCTCCTACAGATACGCAGTATTTT.

The chain carries TRBV15 and TRBJ2-4, with 9 nucleotides matching TRBD2. The germline CDR1 and CDR2 sequences are LNHNV and YYDKDF (reference sequence). The V gene end was trimmed by 7 bases and the J gene end by 8 bases; junction bases not matched to a gene: 12. There are 15 residues in the CDR3. The CDR3 bases are TGTGCCACCACCGCATTACGCGGCGGGGGGGACATTCAGTACTTC. This encodes CATTALRGGGDIQYF.

With respect to this clone: The junction shows a germline mismatch at one end, possibly a read error. This rearrangement joins TRBV6-4 to TRBJ1-1; a weak D match, TRBD1 (5 bases). This CDR3 spans 16 amino acids. The germline V gene encodes CDR1 MRHNA and CDR2 SNTAGT. CDR3 nucleotide sequence: TGTGCCAGCCGCAGGACCTCAGGGTTCTTGAAAACTGAAGCTTTCTTT. Translating it yields CASRRTSGFLKTEAFF.

V gene TRBV2 combines with J gene TRBJ2-3; perhaps TRBD2 as D (6 bases). V was shortened by 4 bases and J by 6 bases, with 17 bases between the two germline ends. CDR3 size: 15 residues. Germline V gene data show CDR1 as SNHLY and CDR2 as FYNNEI. CDR3: CASSGTSQGWDTQYF. The DNA for the CDR3 is TGTGCCAGCAGTGGTACTAGCCAGGGATGGGATACGCAGTATTTT.